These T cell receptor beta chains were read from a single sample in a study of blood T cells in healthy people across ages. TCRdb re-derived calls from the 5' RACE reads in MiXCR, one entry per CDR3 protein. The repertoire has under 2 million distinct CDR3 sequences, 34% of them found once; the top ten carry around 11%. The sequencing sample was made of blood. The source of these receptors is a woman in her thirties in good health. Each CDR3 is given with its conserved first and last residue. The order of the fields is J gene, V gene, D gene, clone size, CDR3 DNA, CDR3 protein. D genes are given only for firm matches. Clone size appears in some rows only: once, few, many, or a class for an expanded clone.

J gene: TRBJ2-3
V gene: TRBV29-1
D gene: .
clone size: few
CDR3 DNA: TGCAGCGTTGATTGGTTAGCCACAGATACGCAGTATTTT
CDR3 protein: CSVDWLATDTQYF

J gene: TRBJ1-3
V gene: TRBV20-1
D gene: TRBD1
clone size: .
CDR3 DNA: TGCAGTGCTAGAGGGACAGGCCCTGGAAACACCATATATTTT
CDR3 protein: CSARGTGPGNTIYF

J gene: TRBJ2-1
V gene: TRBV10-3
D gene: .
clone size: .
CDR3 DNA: TGTGCCATCGGCCCATCCTACAATGAGCAGTTCTTC
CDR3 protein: CAIGPSYNEQFF

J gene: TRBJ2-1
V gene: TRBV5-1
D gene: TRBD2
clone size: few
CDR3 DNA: TGCGCCAGCAGCTTGGCTAGCGGGAGTACTGAGCAGTTCTTC
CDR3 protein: CASSLASGSTEQFF

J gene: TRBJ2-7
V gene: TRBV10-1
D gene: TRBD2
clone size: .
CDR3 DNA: TGCGCCAGCAGTGATCGGGGACTAGCGGAGTACGAGCAGTACTTC
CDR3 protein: CASSDRGLAEYEQYF

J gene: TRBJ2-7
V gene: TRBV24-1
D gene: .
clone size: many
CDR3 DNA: TGTGCCCCCCTACGGCGTCGAAGGTCGTATTCCTACGAGCAGTACTTC
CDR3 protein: CAPLRRRRSYSYEQYF

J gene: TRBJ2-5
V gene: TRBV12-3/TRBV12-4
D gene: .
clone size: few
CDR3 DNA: TGTGCCAGCAGTTTACTGGGGGACTTAAGTCAAGAGACCCAGTACTTC
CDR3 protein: CASSLLGDLSQETQYF

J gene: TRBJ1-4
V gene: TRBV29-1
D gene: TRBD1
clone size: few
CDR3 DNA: TGCAGCGTCGACAGGGGCCTGATTGAAAAACTGTTTTTT
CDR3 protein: CSVDRGLIEKLFF

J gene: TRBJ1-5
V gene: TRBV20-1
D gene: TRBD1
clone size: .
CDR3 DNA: TGCAGTGCTCACAGGGGGCGACTAGATCGGCCCCAGCATTTT
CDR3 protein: CSAHRGRLDRPQHF

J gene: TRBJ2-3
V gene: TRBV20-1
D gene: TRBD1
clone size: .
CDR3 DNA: TGCAGTGCTAGAGGGCAGGGCAGGGGGCCAGATACGCAGTATTTT
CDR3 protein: CSARGQGRGPDTQYF

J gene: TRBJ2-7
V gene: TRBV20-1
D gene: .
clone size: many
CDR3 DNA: TGCAGCGGGGTCGTCTCCTACGAGCAGTACTTC
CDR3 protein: CSGVVSYEQYF

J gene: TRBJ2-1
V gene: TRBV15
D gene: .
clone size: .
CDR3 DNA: TGTGCCACCAGCAGGATGGTCGGGTATAATGAGCAGTTCTTC
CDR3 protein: CATSRMVGYNEQFF

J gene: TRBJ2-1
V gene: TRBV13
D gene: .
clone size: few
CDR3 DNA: TGTGCCAGCAGCCTGGGCCAGGCGCAGTTCTTC
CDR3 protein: CASSLGQAQFF

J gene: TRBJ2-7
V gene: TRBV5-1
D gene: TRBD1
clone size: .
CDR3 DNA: TGCGCCAGCAGCGACACGACAGGGATCGAGCAGTACTTC
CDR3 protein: CASSDTTGIEQYF

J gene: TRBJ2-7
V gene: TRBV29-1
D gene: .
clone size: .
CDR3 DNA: TGCAGCGTCAGACCCTATCTAACCTACGAGCAGTACTTC
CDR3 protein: CSVRPYLTYEQYF

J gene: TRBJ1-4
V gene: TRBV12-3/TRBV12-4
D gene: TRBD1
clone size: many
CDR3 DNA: TGTGCCAGCAGTTCTATGGGACAGGGAACCGAAAAACTGTTTTTT
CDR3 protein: CASSSMGQGTEKLFF

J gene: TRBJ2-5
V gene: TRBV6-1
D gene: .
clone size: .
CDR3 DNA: TGTGCCAGCAATTATGCGGGGGCGGAGACCCAGTACTTC
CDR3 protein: CASNYAGAETQYF

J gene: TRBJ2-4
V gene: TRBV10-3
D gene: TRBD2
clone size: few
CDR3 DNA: TGTGCCATCAGTGATTCTAGCGGGGGGGCTTACATTCAGTACTTC
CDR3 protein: CAISDSSGGAYIQYF

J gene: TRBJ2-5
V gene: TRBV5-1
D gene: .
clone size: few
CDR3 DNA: TGCGCCAGCAGCTCGGGACCGGCGCGACAAGAGACCCAGTACTTC
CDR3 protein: CASSSGPARQETQYF

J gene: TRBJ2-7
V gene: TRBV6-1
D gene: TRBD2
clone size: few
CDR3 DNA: TGTGCCAGCAGAGACCCGGGACTAGTTACCTACGAGCAGTACTTC
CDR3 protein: CASRDPGLVTYEQYF

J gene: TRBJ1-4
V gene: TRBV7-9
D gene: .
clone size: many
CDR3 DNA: TGTGCCAGCAGCTTAGCTGCAGGGTCGGTTCGAAAACTGTTTTTT
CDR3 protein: CASSLAAGSVRKLFF

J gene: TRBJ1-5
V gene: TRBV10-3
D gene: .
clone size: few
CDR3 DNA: TGTGCCATCAGTGACCACGGGGATCAGCCCCAGCATTTT
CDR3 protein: CAISDHGDQPQHF

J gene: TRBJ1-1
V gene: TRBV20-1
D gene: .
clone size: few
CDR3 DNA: TGCAGTGCTAGCTTACAGGGAGCCAACACTGAAGCTTTCTTT
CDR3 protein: CSASLQGANTEAFF

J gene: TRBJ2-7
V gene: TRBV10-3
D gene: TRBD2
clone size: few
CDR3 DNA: TGTGCCATCAGTTCATCGGGACTAGGGAGCTCCTACGAGCAGTACTTC
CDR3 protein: CAISSSGLGSSYEQYF

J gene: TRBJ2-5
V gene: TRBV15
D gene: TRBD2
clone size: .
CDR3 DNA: TGTGCCACCAGCATTCCCTCGATTAGCGGGAACGCAGCTGAGACCCAGTACTTC
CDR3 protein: CATSIPSISGNAAETQYF

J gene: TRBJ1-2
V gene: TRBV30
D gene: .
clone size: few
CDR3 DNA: TGTGCCTGGACCCCAGCAAACTATGGCTACACCTTC
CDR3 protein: CAWTPANYGYTF

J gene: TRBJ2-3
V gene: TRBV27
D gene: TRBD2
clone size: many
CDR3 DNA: TGTGCCAGCTCACCGGGACTAGCGGGGCCAGATACGCAGTATTTT
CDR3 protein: CASSPGLAGPDTQYF